Reported below is one T cell receptor (beta chain). Antigen unknown. Produced via immunoSEQ multiplex PCR; TCRdb's table is partial and in-frame only. The sample consists of approximately 36,000 clones, 75% to 90% of them appearing once. The entry originates in a study of a mutant IDH1 vaccine in newly diagnosed glioma. Study context: Across weeks 1, 3, 5, 7, 11, 15, 19 and 23, patients received a vaccination each time, eight in all. Treated patients were around 60% male, approximately 38% female, mean age around 40 years. The first vaccination came 4-6 weeks after radiotherapy alone, or with temozolomide cycles.

Time point noted: week 11, during vaccination. A single vaccine dose contained 300 ug of mutant IDH1 20-mer peptide, and topical imiquimod was used with it. Broader study findings: Pseudoprogression appeared independent of alterations in top peripheral clonotypes.

Sequenced material: peripheral blood mononuclear cells (PBMCs), taken from a glioma patient whose treatment included an IDH1 peptide vaccine. The source of this sequence is a woman aged 25-40 years with glioma. Some clones in this sample may be carry-over from other donors' samples.

CDR3 sequence reads: CSVRGGSHNEQFF. The CDR3, as DNA: TGCAGCGTTCGGGGGGGTAGTCACAATGAGCAGTTCTTC. The chain couples TRBV29-1 to TRBJ2-1; 8 nucleotides align to TRBD2. CDR1 is SQVTM and CDR2 is ANQGSEA in the germline V gene. This CDR3 has 13 amino acids. The junction had 5 bases not matched to a gene; V was cut back by 5 bases and J by 5 bases.